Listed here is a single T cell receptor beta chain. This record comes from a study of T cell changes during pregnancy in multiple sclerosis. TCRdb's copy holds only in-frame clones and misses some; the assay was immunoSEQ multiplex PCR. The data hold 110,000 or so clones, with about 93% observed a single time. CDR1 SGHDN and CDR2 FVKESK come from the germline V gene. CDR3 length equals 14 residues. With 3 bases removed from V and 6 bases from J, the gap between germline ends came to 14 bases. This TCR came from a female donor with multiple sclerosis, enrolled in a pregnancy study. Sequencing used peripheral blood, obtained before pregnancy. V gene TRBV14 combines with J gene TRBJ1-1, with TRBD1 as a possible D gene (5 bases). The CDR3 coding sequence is TGTGCCAGCAGCCAGGCCGTGGGGGGGGCTGAAGCTTTCTTT. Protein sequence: CASSQAVGGAEAFF.